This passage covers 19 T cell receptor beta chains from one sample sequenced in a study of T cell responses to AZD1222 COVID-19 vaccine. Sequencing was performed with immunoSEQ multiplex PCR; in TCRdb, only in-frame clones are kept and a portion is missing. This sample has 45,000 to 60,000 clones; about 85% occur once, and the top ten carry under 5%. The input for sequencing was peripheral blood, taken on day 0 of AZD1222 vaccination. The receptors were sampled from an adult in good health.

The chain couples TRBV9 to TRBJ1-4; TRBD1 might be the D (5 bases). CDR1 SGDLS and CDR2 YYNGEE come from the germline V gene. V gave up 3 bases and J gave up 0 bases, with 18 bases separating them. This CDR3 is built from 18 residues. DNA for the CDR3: TGTGCCAGCAGCGCCGACGGACATCTGGTCCCAACTAATGAAAAACTGTTTTTT. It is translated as CASSADGHLVPTNEKLFF.

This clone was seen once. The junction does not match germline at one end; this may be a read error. The CDR3 nucleotides read TGCGCCAGCAGGGAGTCTACCGATTCCTACAATGAGCAGTTCTTC. This translates into CASRESTDSYNEQFF. The chain uses TRBV10-1 and TRBJ2-1; no clear D gene. Per germline, CDR1 WNHNN and CDR2 SYGVQD (reference sequence). CDR3 length: 15 amino acids.

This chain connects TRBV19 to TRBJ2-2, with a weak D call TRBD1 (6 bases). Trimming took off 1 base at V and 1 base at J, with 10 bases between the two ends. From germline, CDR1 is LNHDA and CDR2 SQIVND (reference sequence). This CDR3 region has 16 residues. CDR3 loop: CASSIVSGVNTGELFF. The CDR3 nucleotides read TGTGCCAGTAGTATAGTATCAGGGGTGAACACCGGGGAGCTGTTTTTT.

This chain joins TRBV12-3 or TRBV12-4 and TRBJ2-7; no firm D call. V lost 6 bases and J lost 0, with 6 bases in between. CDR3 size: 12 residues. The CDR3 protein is CASSTDSYEQYF. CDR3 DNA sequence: TGTGCCAGCAGCACCGACTCCTACGAGCAGTACTTC.

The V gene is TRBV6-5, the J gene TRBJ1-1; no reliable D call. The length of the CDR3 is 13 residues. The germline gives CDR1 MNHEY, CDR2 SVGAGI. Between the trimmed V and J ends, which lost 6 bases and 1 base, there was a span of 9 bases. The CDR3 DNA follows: TGTGCCAGCAGCGCCCCATGGAACACTGAAGCTTTCTTT. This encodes CASSAPWNTEAFF.

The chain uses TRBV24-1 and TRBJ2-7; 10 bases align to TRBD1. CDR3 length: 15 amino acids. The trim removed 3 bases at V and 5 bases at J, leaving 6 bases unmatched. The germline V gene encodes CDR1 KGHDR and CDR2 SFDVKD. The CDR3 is CATSDQTGGKDEQYF. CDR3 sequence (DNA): TGTGCCACCAGTGATCAGACAGGGGGCAAGGACGAGCAGTACTTC.

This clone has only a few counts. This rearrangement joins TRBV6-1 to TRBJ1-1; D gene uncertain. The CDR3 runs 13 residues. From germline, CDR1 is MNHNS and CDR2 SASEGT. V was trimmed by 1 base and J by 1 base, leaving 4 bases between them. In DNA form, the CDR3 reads TGTGCCAGCAGTGAAGGGGAGAACACTGAAGCTTTCTTT. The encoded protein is CASSEGENTEAFF.

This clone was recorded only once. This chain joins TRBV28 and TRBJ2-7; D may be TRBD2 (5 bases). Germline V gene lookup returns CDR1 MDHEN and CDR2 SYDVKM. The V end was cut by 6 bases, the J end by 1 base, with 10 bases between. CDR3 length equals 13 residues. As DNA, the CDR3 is TGTGCCAGCAGCCCTGGGAGTTCCTACGAGCAGTACTTC. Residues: CASSPGSSYEQYF.

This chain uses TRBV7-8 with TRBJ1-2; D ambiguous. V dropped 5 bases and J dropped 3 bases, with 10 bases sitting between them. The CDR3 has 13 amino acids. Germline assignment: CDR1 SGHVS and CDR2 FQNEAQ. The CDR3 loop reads CASSPQVDYGYTF. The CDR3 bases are TGTGCCAGCAGCCCTCAGGTCGACTATGGCTACACCTTC.

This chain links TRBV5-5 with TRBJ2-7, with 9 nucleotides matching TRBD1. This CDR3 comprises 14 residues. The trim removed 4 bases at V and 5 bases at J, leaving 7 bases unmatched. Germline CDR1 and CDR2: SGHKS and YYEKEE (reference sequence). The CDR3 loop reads CASSRTGQGHEQYF. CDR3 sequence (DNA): TGTGCCAGCAGCCGTACGGGACAGGGCCACGAGCAGTACTTC.

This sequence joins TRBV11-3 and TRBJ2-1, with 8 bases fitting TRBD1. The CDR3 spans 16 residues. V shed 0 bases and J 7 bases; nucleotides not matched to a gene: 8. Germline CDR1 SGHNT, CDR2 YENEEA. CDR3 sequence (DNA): TGTGCCAGCAGCTTAGAAGGGACAGGTCAGAGGAATGAGCAGTTCTTC. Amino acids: CASSLEGTGQRNEQFF.

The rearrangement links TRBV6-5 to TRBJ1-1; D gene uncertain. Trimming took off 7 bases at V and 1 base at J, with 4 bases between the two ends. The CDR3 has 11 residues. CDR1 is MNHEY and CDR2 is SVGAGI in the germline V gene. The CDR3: CASKENTEAFF. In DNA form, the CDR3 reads TGTGCCAGCAAAGAGAACACTGAAGCTTTCTTT.

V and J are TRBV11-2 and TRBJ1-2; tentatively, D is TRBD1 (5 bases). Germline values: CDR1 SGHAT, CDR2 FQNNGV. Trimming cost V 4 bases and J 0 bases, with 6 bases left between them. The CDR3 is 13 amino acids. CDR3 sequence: CASSSDTNYGYTF. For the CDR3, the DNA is TGTGCCAGCAGCTCGGACACTAACTATGGCTACACCTTC.

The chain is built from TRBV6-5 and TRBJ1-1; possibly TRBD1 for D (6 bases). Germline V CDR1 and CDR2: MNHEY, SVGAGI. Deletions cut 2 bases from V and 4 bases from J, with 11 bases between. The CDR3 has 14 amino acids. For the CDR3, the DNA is TGTGCCAGCAGTTACGACGGACAGTCCACTGAAGCTTTCTTT. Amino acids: CASSYDGQSTEAFF.

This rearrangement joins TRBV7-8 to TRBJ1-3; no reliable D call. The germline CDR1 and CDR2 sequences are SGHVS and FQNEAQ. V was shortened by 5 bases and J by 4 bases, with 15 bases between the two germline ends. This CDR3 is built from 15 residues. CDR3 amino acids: CASSRRTPSGNTIYF. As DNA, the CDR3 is TGTGCCAGCAGCCGAAGGACCCCGTCGGGAAACACCATATATTTT.

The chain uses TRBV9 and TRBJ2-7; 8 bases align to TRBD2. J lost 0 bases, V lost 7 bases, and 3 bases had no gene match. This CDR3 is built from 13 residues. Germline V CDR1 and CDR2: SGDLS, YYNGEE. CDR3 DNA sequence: TGTGCCAGCGGGGGGACTAGCTCCTACGAGCAGTACTTC. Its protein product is CASGGTSSYEQYF.

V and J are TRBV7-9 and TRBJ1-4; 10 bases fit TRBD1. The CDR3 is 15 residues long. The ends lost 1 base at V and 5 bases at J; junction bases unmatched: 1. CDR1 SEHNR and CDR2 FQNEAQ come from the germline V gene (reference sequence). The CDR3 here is CASSLGTGGNEKLFF. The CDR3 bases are TGTGCCAGCAGCTTAGGGACAGGGGGAAATGAAAAACTGTTTTTT.

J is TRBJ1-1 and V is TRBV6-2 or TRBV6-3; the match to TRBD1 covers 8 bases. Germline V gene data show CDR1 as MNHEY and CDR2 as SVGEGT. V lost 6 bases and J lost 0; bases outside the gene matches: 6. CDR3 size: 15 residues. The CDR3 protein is CASSWTGNMNTEAFF. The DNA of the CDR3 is TGTGCCAGCAGCTGGACAGGGAACATGAACACTGAAGCTTTCTTT.

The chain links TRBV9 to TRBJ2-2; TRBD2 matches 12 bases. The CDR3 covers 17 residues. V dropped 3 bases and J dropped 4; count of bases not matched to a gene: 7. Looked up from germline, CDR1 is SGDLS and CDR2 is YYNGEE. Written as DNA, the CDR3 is TGTGCCAGCAGCGCAACCCGGGGACTAGCGGGCACCGGGGAGCTGTTTTTT. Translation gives CASSATRGLAGTGELFF. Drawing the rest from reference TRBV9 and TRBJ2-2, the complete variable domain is DSGVTQTPKHLITATGQRVTLRCSPRSGDLSVYWYQQSLDQGLQFLIQYYNGEERAKGNILERFSAQQFPDLHSELNLSSLELGDSALYFCASSATRGLAGTGELFFGEGSRLTVL.